These 30 T cell receptor beta chains came from one sample sequenced in a study of T cells in Graves' hyperthyroidism and ophthalmopathy. TCR beta CDR3 regions were amplified from RNA. The HTBI primer set drove a first-round RT-PCR of the TCR CDR3. TCRdb called the multiplex PCR reads again in MiXCR, with one record for every CDR3 protein. The data hold around 390,000 distinct CDR3 sequences, with 14% observed a single time. Sample: blood. The receptor set was obtained from a woman aged 30 to 39 with Graves' ophthalmopathy.

This clonotype was observed many times. The gene calls are TRBV11-2 and TRBJ2-7, with 8 bases that match TRBD1. CDR3 length: 15 residues. In germline, CDR1 is SGHAT, CDR2 FQNNGV. With V trimmed by 6 bases and J by 7 bases, 14 bases remained unmatched. In DNA form, the CDR3 reads TGTGCCAGCAGTTCCACAGGGGACAGGTGGGGTGAGCAGTACTTC. Its protein is CASSSTGDRWGEQYF.

This clonotype was seen ten or more times. The V gene is TRBV5-1, the J gene TRBJ1-3, with D possibly TRBD1 on 6 matching bases. Trimming left V 0 bases short and J 2 bases short, with 9 bases between. This CDR3 is 15 amino acids long. Germline V CDR1 and CDR2: SGHRS, YFSETQ. The CDR3 sequence is CASSLGQAAGNTIYF. The CDR3 region has the DNA TGCGCCAGCAGCTTGGGACAGGCAGCTGGAAACACCATATATTTT.

There are many counts of this clonotype. V and J are TRBV5-1 and TRBJ2-7; D is ambiguous. The CDR3 is made up of 13 amino acids. Per the germline V gene, CDR1 is SGHRS and CDR2 is YFSETQ. V gave up 4 bases and J gave up 3 bases, with 11 bases separating them. CDR3 sequence (DNA): TGCGCCAGCAGCCGCGGCCCCGACTACGAGCAGTACTTC. The encoded protein is CASSRGPDYEQYF.

This clonotype was found many times. This chain joins TRBV18 and TRBJ1-1; D ambiguous. The V gene lost 0 bases and the J gene lost 1 base, with 9 bases spanning the gap. The CDR3 is 15 amino acids. Per germline, CDR1 KGHSH and CDR2 LQKENI. CDR3 region: CASSPPGYKNTEAFF. The CDR3 DNA follows: TGTGCCAGCTCACCACCGGGCTATAAGAACACTGAAGCTTTCTTT.

This clonotype turned up a few times. The rearrangement joins TRBV30 to TRBJ2-1; 10 nucleotides agree with TRBD2. J gave up 8 bases and V 0 bases, and 7 bases lay outside the gene matches. The germline V gene has CDR1 GTSNPN and CDR2 SVGIG (reference sequence). This CDR3 has 15 amino acids. For the CDR3, the DNA is TGTGCCTGGAGTGTACCGGCTAGCGGGGGTTATGAGCAGTTCTTC. This codes for CAWSVPASGGYEQFF.

At least ten counts were recorded for this clonotype. The rearrangement links TRBV6-5 to TRBJ2-5; 9 bases align to TRBD1. CDR3 length equals 15 residues. The germline V gene has CDR1 MNHEY and CDR2 SVGAGI. After removal of 2 bases from V and 3 bases from J, the junction contained 4 bases not matched to a gene. CDR3 sequence: CASSYGQGTEETQYF. CDR3 nucleotides: TGTGCCAGCAGTTACGGACAGGGGACGGAAGAGACCCAGTACTTC.

This clonotype turned up a few times. The gene calls are TRBV7-9 and TRBJ1-4; D is possibly TRBD1 (5 bases). The CDR3 is made up of 14 amino acids. From germline, CDR1 is SEHNR and CDR2 FQNEAQ (reference sequence). The V and J ends lost 4 bases and 8 bases respectively, with 14 bases between them. CDR3 DNA sequence: TGTGCCAGCAGCTGGGGGTCAGTTGGAGAAAAACTGTTTTTT. Its translation: CASSWGSVGEKLFF. Complete variable domain (other parts from reference TRBV7-9 and TRBJ1-4): DTGVSQNPRHKITKRGQNVTFRCDPISEHNRLYWYRQTLGQGPEFLTYFQNEAQLEKSRLLSDRFSAERPKGSFSTLEIQRTEQGDSAMYLCASSWGSVGEKLFFGSGTQLSVL.

This clonotype was observed many times. The chain uses TRBV6-1 and TRBJ1-6; 12 nucleotides align to TRBD1. Germline loops: CDR1 MNHNS, CDR2 SASEGT. Germline trimming cut 1 base from V and 9 bases from J; bases unmatched to any gene: 4. The CDR3 consists of 16 residues. CDR3 amino acids: CASSEVGDRGRSPLHF. In DNA form, the CDR3 reads TGTGCCAGCAGTGAAGTCGGGGACAGGGGGCGTTCACCCCTCCACTTT.

As for this clonotype: Given a much more abundant clone one base away, this may be a read error. The chain couples TRBV5-1 to TRBJ2-3, with D possibly TRBD1 on 6 matching bases. Germline CDR1 and CDR2: SGHRS and YFSETQ. The CDR3 consists of 13 residues. The CDR3 protein is CASSWTDTVTQYF. The CDR3 DNA reads TGCGCCAGCAGCTGGACAGACACAGTTACGCAGTATTTT.

This clonotype appeared many times. The gene calls are TRBV18 and TRBJ2-1, with a possible D match to TRBD1 (5 bases). V was pared by 3 bases and J by 5 bases, with 11 bases between. Germline-derived CDR1 and CDR2 are KGHSH and LQKENI. The CDR3 runs to 14 residues. The CDR3 coding sequence is TGTGCCAGCTCACCTCGGCAGGGTAACAATGAGCAGTTCTTC. It is translated as CASSPRQGNNEQFF. The whole variable domain, remainder taken from reference TRBV18 and TRBJ2-1, is NAGVMQNPRHLVRRRGQEARLRCSPMKGHSHVYWYRQLPEEGLKFMVYLQKENIIDESGMPKERFSAEFPKEGPSILRIQQVVRGDSAAYFCASSPRQGNNEQFFGPGTRLTVL.

This rearrangement joins TRBV7-3 to TRBJ2-2; no definite D call. Germline assignment: CDR1 SGHTA and CDR2 FQGTGA. This CDR3 contains 18 residues. V shed 1 base and J shed 4 bases, with 19 bases lying between them. This chain's CDR3 is CASSLKGPGSYSTGELFF. The CDR3 nucleotides read TGTGCCAGCAGCTTAAAGGGTCCAGGCTCCTATAGCACCGGGGAGCTGTTTTTT.

The genes are TRBV9 and TRBJ1-2; tentative D call: TRBD1 (5 bases). The V and J ends lost 5 bases and 4 bases respectively, with 15 bases between them. The CDR3 has 14 residues. Germline lookup yields CDR1 SGDLS and CDR2 YYNGEE. The DNA of the CDR3 is TGTGCCAGCAGAAGCTCAGGGACTTCCTATGGCTACACCTTC. As protein: CASRSSGTSYGYTF.

This clonotype showed up many times. In DNA, the CDR3 is TGTGCCAGCAGTGGAAGGGGGCTAGCGGGGGGGTACTTC. Amino acids: CASSGRGLAGGYF. V is TRBV2 and J is TRBJ2-5; 11 bases map to TRBD2. J lost 13 bases, V lost 4 bases, and 8 bases had no gene match. CDR1 and CDR2 (germline): SNHLY, FYNNEI. CDR3 length: 13 amino acids.

The chain employs TRBV4-1 and TRBJ1-2; D is unclear. The germline V gene has CDR1 MGHRA and CDR2 YSYEKL. Deletions cut 5 bases from V and 5 bases from J, with 12 bases between. This CDR3 has 13 amino acids. The CDR3 is CASSEHLEYGYTF. The CDR3 nucleotides are TGCGCCAGCAGCGAACATTTGGAGTATGGCTACACCTTC.

This clonotype was counted many times. The chain's CDR3 is CSEFHGLAGGGDTQYF. The DNA of the CDR3 is TGCAGTGAGTTCCACGGACTAGCGGGGGGTGGAGATACGCAGTATTTT. The chain is built from TRBV20-1 and TRBJ2-3; 14 bases are shared with TRBD2. This CDR3 is 16 amino acids long. The germline gives CDR1 DFQATT, CDR2 SNEGSKA (reference sequence). V shed 7 bases and J 5 bases; nucleotides not matched to a gene: 11.

This clonotype was counted many times. V is TRBV29-1 and J is TRBJ2-7, with unresolved D. Per germline, CDR1 SQVTM and CDR2 ANQGSEA. V was cut by 7 bases and J by 3 bases, with 10 bases left in between. The CDR3 sequence is 11 residues long. The CDR3 reads CSGSVDYEQYF. In nucleotides, the CDR3 is TGCAGCGGCAGCGTAGACTACGAGCAGTACTTC.

In its sample, this clonotype was seen many times. J is TRBJ2-7 and V is TRBV28; TRBD1 aligns across 8 bases. The CDR3 has 14 amino acids. The V segment lost 3 bases and the J segment 2 bases; nucleotides outside the gene matches: 3. Germline CDR1 and CDR2: MDHEN and SYDVKM. This chain's CDR3 is CASSFRQGPYEQYF. The CDR3 region has the DNA TGTGCCAGCAGTTTCAGACAGGGGCCCTACGAGCAGTACTTC.

This clonotype was counted a single time. The rearrangement links TRBV24-1 to TRBJ1-5, with 11 positions matching TRBD1. This CDR3 region has 15 residues. V was clipped by 6 bases and J by 7 bases; unmatched bases: 7. Germline V lookup: CDR1 KGHDR, CDR2 SFDVKD. The CDR3 loop is CATSSSGTGGQPQHF. The CDR3 nucleotides read TGTGCCACCAGTTCTTCCGGGACAGGGGGGCAGCCCCAGCATTTT.

In this sample, this clonotype turned up many times. The chain has TRBV5-1 and TRBJ1-4; 7 positions agree with TRBD1. V dropped 0 bases and J dropped 2; count of bases not matched to a gene: 1. CDR3 length equals 15 residues. Germline CDR1 reads SGHRS; CDR2 reads YFSETQ. CDR3 residues: CASSLEQGTNEKLFF. CDR3 bases: TGCGCCAGCAGCTTGGAACAGGGGACTAATGAAAAACTGTTTTTT.

There are many counts of this clonotype. This chain joins TRBV11-2 and TRBJ1-6; TRBD1 might be the D (6 bases). Trimming removed 7 bases at V and 8 bases at J, with 21 bases between. CDR1 is SGHAT and CDR2 is FQNNGV in the germline V gene. CDR3 length equals 16 residues. The CDR3 loop is CASTNPRGGHYSPLHF. In DNA, the CDR3 is TGTGCCAGCACCAACCCCCGCGGGGGACACTATTCACCCCTCCACTTT.

In its sample, this clonotype was seen a few times. The V and J genes are TRBV2 and TRBJ2-3; maybe TRBD1 (6 bases). The DNA end is more similar to TRBJ1-5, so the J call may be wrong. The CDR3 contains 14 residues. Germline values: CDR1 SNHLY, CDR2 FYNNEI. CDR3 bases: TGTGCCACCTCCGGTAGGGGGGCGGTAGATACGCAGCATTTT. Translated: CATSGRGAVDTQHF.

This clonotype has at least ten counts. V and J are TRBV2 and TRBJ2-2, with 7 bases lining up with TRBD1. The germline V gene encodes CDR1 SNHLY and CDR2 FYNNEI. The CDR3 loop spans 13 amino acids. The junction had 1 base not matched to a gene; V was cut back by 6 bases and J by 3 bases. CDR3 nucleotides: TGTGCCAGCAGAGACAGGGACACCGGGGAGCTGTTTTTT. Translated: CASRDRDTGELFF.

CDR3 protein: CASSPGLGTGLLFF. The CDR3 coding sequence is TGTGCCAGCAGCCCAGGGCTGGGGACAGGGCTACTGTTTTTT. This rearrangement joins TRBV7-3 to TRBJ1-4; 9 bases line up with TRBD1. The ends lost 5 bases at V and 13 bases at J; junction bases unmatched: 11. Germline V gene sequence: CDR1 SGHTA, CDR2 FQGTGA. The CDR3 contains 14 residues.

This clonotype came up many times. For the CDR3, the DNA is TGTGCCAGCAGTGATGGATCTGGAAACACCATATATTTT. Its translation: CASSDGSGNTIYF. This chain connects TRBV6-1 to TRBJ1-3; the D is unclear. This CDR3 is 13 amino acids long. V dropped 3 bases and J dropped 1 base, with 4 bases sitting between them. Looked up from germline, CDR1 is MNHNS and CDR2 is SASEGT.

This clonotype came up many times. The CDR3 loop is CASSVGQKAFF. CDR3 nucleotides: TGTGCCAGCAGTGTGGGGCAAAAAGCTTTCTTT. This chain links TRBV6-2 or TRBV6-3 with TRBJ1-1, with D maybe TRBD1 (5 bases). Germline CDR1 reads MNHEY; CDR2 reads SVGEGT. Trimming left V 5 bases short and J 9 bases short, with 10 bases between. This CDR3 contains 11 residues.

This clonotype was seen ten or more times. The chain has TRBV20-1 and TRBJ2-7; unclear D gene. Germline values: CDR1 DFQATT, CDR2 SNEGSKA (reference sequence). The CDR3 is 15 residues long. The V end lost 2 bases, the J end lost 0 bases, and 14 bases lay between the germline ends. CDR3 protein: CSARSYGRNSYEQYF. The CDR3 coding sequence is TGCAGTGCTAGAAGCTATGGCAGGAACTCCTACGAGCAGTACTTC.

This clonotype was seen many times. The chain carries TRBV5-1 and TRBJ1-1; possibly TRBD1 for D (5 bases). Germline CDR1 and CDR2: SGHRS and YFSETQ. V lost 1 base and J lost 5, with 15 bases in between. The CDR3 runs to 15 residues. The CDR3, as DNA: TGCGCCAGCAGCTTGACTGCAGGGATAAGTACTGAAGCTTTCTTT. This sequence encodes CASSLTAGISTEAFF.

This clonotype was seen many times. This chain joins TRBV28 and TRBJ1-6, with a possible D match to TRBD1 (5 bases). Trimming cost V 2 bases and J 7 bases, with 9 bases left between them. CDR1 and CDR2 from the germline V gene are MDHEN and SYDVKM. CDR3 length: 14 amino acids. The CDR3 DNA is TGTGCCAGCAGTTTAACAGGTGGGAATTCACCCCTCCACTTT. It specifies CASSLTGGNSPLHF. Full variable domain (remainder filled in from reference TRBV28 and TRBJ1-6): DVKVTQSSRYLVKRTGEKVFLECVQDMDHENMFWYRQDPGLGLRLIYFSYDVKMKEKGDIPEGYSVSREKKERFSLILESASTNQTSMYLCASSLTGGNSPLHFGNGTRLTVT.

A few counts support this clonotype. The chain employs TRBV20-1 and TRBJ2-6; no clear D. CDR3 length: 14 amino acids. V was shortened by 0 bases and J by 4 bases, with 7 bases between the two germline ends. Germline V gives CDR1 DFQATT, CDR2 SNEGSKA (reference sequence). The CDR3 nucleotides are TGCAGTGCTAGAGATTACGGCGGGGCCAACGTCCTGACTTTC. Translated: CSARDYGGANVLTF.

This clonotype was observed many times. CDR3 residues: CASSTTGGPNTEAFF. CDR3 sequence (DNA): TGTGCCAGCAGCACCACAGGGGGTCCGAACACTGAAGCTTTCTTT. The rearrangement joins TRBV7-2 to TRBJ1-1; TRBD1 aligns across 8 bases. Germline loops: CDR1 SGHTA, CDR2 FQGNSA. J gave up 1 base and V 5 bases, and 6 bases lay outside the gene matches. This CDR3 is 15 amino acids long.